This T cell receptor beta chain came from a study of blood T cell repertoires in COVID-19. Across the whole study: The analysed material was cDNA or gDNA that came from T cells, B-cell-depleted T cells, or PBMCs.

Germline-derived CDR1 and CDR2 are SGHDT and YYEEEE. This CDR3 region has 15 residues. V was clipped by 4 bases and J by 4 bases; unmatched bases: 3. The cohort comprised adults aged about 18 to 90 years residing in 24 US areas. Recovery among Cohort 3 donors was established by two negative PCRs, clearance, or symptom resolution. Per the study methods: Amplification of reference gene primers was used by the study to estimate nucleated cell counts. TCRdb keeps only in-frame clones here, not all; method: immunoSEQ multiplex PCR. V, J and clone size derive from that table, while D and trimming were established from the DNA sequence. The data contain about 320,000 clones, over 70% of them seen just once; the ten biggest clones take up less than 5.5%.

The rearrangement uses TRBV5-6 and TRBJ2-5; 14 bases fit TRBD2. This receptor was taken from a man younger than 40 who had recovered from COVID-19. Material: PBMCs or T cells enriched from blood (not recorded which). CDR3 in DNA: TGTGCCAGCAGCGAGACTAGCGGGGGGGGAGAGACCCAGTACTTC. Translation: CASSETSGGGETQYF.